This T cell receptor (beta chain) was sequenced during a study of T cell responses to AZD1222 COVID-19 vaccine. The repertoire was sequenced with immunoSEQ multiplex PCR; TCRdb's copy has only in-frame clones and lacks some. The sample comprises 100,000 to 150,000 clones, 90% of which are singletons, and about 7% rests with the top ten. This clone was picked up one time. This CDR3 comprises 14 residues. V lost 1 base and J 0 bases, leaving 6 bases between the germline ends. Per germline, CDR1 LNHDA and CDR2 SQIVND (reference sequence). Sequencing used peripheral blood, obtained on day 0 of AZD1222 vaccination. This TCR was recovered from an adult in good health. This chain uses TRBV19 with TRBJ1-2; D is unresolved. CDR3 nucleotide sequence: TGTGCCAGTAGTATAGGACAAGCTAACTATGGCTACACCTTC. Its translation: CASSIGQANYGYTF.